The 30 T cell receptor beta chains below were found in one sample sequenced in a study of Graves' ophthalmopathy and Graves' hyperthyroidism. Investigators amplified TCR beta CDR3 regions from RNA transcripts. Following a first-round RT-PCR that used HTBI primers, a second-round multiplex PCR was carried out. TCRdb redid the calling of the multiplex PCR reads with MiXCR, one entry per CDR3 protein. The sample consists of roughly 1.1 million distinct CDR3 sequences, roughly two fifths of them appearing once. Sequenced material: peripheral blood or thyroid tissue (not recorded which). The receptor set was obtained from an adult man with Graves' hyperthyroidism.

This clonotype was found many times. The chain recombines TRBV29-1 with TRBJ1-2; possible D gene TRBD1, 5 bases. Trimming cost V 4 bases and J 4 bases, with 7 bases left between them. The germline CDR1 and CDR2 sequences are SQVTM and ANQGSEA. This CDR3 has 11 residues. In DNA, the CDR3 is TGCAGCGTTGCAGGGACCTATGGCTACACCTTC. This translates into CSVAGTYGYTF.

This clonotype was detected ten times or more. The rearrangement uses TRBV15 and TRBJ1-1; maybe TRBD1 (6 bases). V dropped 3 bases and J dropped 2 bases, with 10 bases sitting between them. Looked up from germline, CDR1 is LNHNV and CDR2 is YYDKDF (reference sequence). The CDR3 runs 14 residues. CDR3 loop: CATSSQQGNTEAFF. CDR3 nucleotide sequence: TGTGCCACCAGCAGCCAACAGGGTAACACTGAAGCTTTCTTT.

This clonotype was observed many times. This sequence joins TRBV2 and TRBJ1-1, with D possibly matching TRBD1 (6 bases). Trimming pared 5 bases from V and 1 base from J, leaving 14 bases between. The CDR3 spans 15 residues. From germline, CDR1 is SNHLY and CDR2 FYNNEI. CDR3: CASSTPQGSNTEAFF. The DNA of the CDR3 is TGTGCCAGCAGTACTCCACAGGGCTCGAACACTGAAGCTTTCTTT.

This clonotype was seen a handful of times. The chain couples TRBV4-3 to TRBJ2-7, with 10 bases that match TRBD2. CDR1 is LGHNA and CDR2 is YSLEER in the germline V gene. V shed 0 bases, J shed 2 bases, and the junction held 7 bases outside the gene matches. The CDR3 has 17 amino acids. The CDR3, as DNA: TGCGCCAGCAGCCAAGAAAGGCTAGCGGGAGTCCCCTACGAGCAGTACTTC. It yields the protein CASSQERLAGVPYEQYF.

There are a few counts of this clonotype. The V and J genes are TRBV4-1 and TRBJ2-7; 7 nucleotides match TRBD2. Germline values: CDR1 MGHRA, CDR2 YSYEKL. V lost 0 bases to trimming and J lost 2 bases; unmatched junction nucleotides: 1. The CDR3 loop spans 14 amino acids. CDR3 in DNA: TGCGCCAGCAGCCAAGAAGCGGGGACCTACGAGCAGTACTTC. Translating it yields CASSQEAGTYEQYF.

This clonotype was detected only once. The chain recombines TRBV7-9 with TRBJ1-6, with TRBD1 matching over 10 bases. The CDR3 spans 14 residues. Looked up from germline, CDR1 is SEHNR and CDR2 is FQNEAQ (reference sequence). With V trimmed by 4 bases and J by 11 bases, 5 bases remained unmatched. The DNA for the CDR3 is TGTGCCAGCAGCTCGGTGGGACAGGGGACACCCCTCCACTTT. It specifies CASSSVGQGTPLHF.

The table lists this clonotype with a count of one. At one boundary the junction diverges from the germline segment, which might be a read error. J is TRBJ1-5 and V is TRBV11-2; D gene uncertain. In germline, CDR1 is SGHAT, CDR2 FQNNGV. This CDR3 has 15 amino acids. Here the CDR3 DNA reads TGTGCCAGCAGCTCGAGAGCGACTAGCGGGAGGCCCGAGCATTTT. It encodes CASSSRATSGRPEHF.

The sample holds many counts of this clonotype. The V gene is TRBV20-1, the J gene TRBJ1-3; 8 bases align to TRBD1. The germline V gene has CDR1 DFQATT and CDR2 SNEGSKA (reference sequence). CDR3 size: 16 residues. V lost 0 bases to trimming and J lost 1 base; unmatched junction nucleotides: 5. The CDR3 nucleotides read TGCAGTGCTAGAGATCTTCGGGACAGGTCTGGAAACACCATATATTTT. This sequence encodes CSARDLRDRSGNTIYF.

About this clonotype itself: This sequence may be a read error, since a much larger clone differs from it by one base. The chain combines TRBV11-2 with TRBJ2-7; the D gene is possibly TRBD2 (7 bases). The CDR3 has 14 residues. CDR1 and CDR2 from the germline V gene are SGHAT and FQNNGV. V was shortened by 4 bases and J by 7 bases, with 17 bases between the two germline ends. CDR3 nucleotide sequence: TGTGCCAGCAGCTCCCGAACGGGGGGCCGGGAGCAGTACTTC. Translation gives CASSSRTGGREQYF.

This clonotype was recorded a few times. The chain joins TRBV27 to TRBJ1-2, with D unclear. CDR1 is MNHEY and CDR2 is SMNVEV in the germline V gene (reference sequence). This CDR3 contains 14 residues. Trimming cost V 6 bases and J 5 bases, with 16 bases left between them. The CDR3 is CASSEDAVSYGYTF. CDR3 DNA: TGTGCCAGCAGCGAGGACGCGGTTTCTTATGGCTACACCTTC.

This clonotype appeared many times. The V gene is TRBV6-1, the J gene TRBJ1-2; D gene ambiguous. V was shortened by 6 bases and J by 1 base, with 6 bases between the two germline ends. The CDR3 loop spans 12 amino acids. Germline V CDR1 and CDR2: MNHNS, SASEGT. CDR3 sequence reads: CASRQINYGYTF. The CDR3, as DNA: TGTGCCAGCAGACAGATTAACTATGGCTACACCTTC.

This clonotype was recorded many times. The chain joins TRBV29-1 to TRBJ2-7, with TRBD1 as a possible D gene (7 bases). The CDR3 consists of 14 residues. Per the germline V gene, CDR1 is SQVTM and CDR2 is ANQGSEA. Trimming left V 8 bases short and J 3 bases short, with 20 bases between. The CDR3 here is CSIRPGGLHYEQYF. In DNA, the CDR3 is TGCAGCATAAGACCAGGGGGACTCCACTACGAGCAGTACTTC.

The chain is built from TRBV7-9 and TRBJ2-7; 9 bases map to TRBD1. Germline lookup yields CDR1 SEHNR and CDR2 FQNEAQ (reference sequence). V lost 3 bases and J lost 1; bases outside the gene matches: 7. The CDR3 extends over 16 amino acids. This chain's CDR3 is CASSFTDRGGSYEQYF. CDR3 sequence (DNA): TGTGCCAGCAGCTTTACGGACAGGGGAGGATCCTACGAGCAGTACTTC. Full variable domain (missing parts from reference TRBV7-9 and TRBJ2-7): DTGVSQNPRHKITKRGQNVTFRCDPISEHNRLYWYRQTLGQGPEFLTYFQNEAQLEKSRLLSDRFSAERPKGSFSTLEIQRTEQGDSAMYLCASSFTDRGGSYEQYFGPGTRLTVT.

The CDR3 DNA follows: TGTGCCACCAGTGACTTCGACACCGAGCAGTTCTTC. Translating it yields CATSDFDTEQFF. The chain links TRBV24-1 to TRBJ2-1; D is unresolved. Deletions cut 4 bases from V and 10 bases from J, with 10 bases between. Germline CDR1 and CDR2: KGHDR and SFDVKD. This CDR3 has 12 amino acids.

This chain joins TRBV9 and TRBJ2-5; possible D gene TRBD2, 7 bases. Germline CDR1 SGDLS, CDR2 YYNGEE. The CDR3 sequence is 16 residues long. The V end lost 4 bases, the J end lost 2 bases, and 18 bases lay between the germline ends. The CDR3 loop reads CASSPRGGATQETQYF. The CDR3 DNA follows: TGTGCCAGCAGCCCCCGAGGGGGGGCGACTCAAGAGACCCAGTACTTC.

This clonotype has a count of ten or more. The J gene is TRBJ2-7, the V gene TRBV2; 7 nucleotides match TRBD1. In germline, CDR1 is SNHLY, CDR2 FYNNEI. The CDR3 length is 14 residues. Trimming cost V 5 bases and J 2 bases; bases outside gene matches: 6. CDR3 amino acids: CASSPDRFPYEQYF. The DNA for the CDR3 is TGTGCCAGCAGTCCGGACAGGTTCCCCTACGAGCAGTACTTC.

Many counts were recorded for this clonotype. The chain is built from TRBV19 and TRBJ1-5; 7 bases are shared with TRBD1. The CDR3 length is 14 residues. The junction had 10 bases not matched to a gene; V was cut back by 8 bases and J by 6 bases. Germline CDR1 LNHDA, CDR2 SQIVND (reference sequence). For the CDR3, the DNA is TGTGCCAGTCAGATCACAGGGGCCGGTCAGCCCCAGCATTTT. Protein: CASQITGAGQPQHF.

The CDR3: CASSYSGHPKETQYF. The DNA for the CDR3 is TGTGCCAGCAGTTACTCGGGACACCCAAAAGAGACCCAGTACTTC. The chain joins TRBV7-6 to TRBJ2-5, with D maybe TRBD1 (6 bases). Trimming removed 6 bases at V and 3 bases at J, with 17 bases between. In germline, CDR1 is SGHVS, CDR2 FNYEAQ. The CDR3 length is 15 residues. The full variable domain, in which reference TRBV7-6 and TRBJ2-5 provide the parts outside the CDR3, is GAGVSQSPRYKVTKRGQDVALRCDPISGHVSLYWYRQALGQGPEFLTYFNYEAQQDKSGLPNDRFSAERPEGSISTLTIQRTEQRDSAMYRCASSYSGHPKETQYFGPGTRLLVL.

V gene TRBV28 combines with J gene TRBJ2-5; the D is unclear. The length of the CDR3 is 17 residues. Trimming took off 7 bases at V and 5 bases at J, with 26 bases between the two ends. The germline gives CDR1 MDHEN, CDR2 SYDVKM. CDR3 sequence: CASTHSTPGHEPETQYF. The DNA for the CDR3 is TGTGCCAGCACCCATTCTACACCGGGCCACGAACCGGAGACCCAGTACTTC.

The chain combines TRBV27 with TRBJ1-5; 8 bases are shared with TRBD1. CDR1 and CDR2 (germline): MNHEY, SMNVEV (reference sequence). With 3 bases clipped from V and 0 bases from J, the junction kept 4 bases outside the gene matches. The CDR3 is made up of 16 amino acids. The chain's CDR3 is CASSFGTGVSNQPQHF. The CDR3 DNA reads TGTGCCAGCAGTTTCGGGACAGGAGTTAGCAATCAGCCCCAGCATTTT.

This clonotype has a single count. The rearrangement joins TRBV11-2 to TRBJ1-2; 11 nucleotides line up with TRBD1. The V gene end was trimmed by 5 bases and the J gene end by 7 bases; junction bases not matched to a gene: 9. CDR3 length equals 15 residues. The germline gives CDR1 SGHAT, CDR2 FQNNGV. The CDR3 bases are TGTGCCAGCAGCACGCCGGGACAGGGGGTGTTTGGCTACACCTTC. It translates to CASSTPGQGVFGYTF. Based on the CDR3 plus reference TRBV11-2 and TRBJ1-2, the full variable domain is EAGVAQSPRYKIIEKRQSVAFWCNPISGHATLYWYQQILGQGPKLLIQFQNNGVVDDSQLPKDRFSAERLKGVDSTLKIQPAKLEDSAVYLCASSTPGQGVFGYTFGSGTRLTVV.

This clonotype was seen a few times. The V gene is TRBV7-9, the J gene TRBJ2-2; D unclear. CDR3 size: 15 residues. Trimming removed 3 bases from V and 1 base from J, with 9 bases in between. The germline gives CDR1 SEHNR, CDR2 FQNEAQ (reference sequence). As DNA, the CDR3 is TGTGCCAGCAGCTTCGACCTCAGGAACACCGGGGAGCTGTTTTTT. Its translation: CASSFDLRNTGELFF.

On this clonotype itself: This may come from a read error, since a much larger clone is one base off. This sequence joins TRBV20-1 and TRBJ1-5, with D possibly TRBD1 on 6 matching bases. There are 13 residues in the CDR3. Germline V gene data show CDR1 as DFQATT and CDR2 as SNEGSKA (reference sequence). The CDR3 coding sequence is TGCAGTGCTGCTGGACAGAGCAATCAGTCCCAGCATTTT. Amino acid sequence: CSAAGQSNQSQHF.

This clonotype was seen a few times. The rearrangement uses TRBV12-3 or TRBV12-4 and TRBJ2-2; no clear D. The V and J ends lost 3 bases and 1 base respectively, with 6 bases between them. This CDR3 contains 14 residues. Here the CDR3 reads CASSFARNTGELFF. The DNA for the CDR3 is TGTGCCAGCAGTTTTGCCAGGAACACCGGGGAGCTGTTTTTT.

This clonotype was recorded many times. CDR3 coding DNA: TGTGCCGGATTTATCCCCGTTGGGCAGTACTTC. Amino acid sequence: CAGFIPVGQYF. The chain uses TRBV10-3 and TRBJ2-7; D unresolved. CDR3 length: 11 amino acids. Germline CDR1 reads ENHRY; CDR2 reads SYGVKD. The ends were cut back, 11 bases at V and 9 bases at J, with 17 bases in the middle.

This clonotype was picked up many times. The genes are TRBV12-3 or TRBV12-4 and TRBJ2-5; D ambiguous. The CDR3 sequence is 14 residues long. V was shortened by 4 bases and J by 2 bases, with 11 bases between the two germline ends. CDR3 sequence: CASSSKGRQETQYF. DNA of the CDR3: TGTGCCAGCAGTTCAAAGGGTCGGCAAGAGACCCAGTACTTC.

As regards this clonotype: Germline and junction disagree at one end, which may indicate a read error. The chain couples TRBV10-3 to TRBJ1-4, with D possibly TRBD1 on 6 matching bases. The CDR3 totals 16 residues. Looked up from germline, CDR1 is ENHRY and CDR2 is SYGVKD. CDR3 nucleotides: TGTGCCATCAGCCCATTGGGTATGGGGGCGAAAGAAAAACTGCTTTTT. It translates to CAISPLGMGAKEKLLF.

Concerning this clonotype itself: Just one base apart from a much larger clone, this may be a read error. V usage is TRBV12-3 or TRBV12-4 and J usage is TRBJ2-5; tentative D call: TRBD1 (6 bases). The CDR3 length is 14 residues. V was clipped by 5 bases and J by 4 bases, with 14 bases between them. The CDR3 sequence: CASSPLDRRETQYF. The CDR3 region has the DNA TGTGCCAGCAGTCCCCTAGACAGGCGAGAGACCCAGTACTTC.

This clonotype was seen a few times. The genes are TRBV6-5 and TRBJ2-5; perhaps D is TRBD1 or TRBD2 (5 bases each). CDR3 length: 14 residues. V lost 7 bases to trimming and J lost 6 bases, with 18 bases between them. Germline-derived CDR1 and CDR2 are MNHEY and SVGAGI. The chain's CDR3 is CASTLPGLPKTQYF. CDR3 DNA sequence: TGTGCCAGCACCCTCCCGGGGCTCCCGAAGACCCAGTACTTC.

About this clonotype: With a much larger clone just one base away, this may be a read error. This chain's CDR3 is CASSVGRTASYEQYF. The CDR3 DNA is TGTGCCAGCAGCGTAGGACGGACCGCTTCCTACGAGCAGTACTTC. V usage is TRBV9 and J usage is TRBJ2-7; D is uncertain. The CDR3 totals 15 residues. Germline CDR1 SGDLS, CDR2 YYNGEE. With 0 bases removed from V and 1 base from J, the gap between germline ends came to 11 bases.